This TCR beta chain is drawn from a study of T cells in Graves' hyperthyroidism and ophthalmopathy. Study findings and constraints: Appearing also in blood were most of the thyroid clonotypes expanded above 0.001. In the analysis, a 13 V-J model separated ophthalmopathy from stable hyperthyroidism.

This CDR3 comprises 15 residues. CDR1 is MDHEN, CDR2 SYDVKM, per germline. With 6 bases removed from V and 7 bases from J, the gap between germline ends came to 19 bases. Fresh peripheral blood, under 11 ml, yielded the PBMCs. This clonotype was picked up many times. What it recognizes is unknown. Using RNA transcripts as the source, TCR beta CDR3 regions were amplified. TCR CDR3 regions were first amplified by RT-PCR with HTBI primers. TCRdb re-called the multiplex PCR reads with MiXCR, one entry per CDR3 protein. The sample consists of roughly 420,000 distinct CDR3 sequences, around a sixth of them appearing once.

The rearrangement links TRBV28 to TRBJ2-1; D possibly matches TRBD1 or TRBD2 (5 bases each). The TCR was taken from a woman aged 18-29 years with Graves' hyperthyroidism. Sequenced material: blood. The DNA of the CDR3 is TGTGCCAGCAGCCCTAGGGACGGAACTAGGAATGAGCAGTTCTTC. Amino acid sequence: CASSPRDGTRNEQFF.